The source of this T cell receptor (beta chain) is a study of cytomegalovirus exposure and HLA in healthy donors. Study at large: The use of the same platform for the roughly 130 validation repertoires and the roughly 680 first-cohort repertoires was reported by a later analysis. Overall study results and limits: According to reports, the classifier identified cytomegalovirus status with high specificity and sensitivity. The study flagged roughly 160 TCR beta chains as cytomegalovirus-associated.

On this clone: Antigen specificity is unknown.

V was shortened by 10 bases and J by 2 bases, with 18 bases between the two germline ends. The CDR3 length is 14 residues. CDR1 and CDR2 (germline): WNHNN, SYGVQD (reference sequence). Only in-frame clones appear in the TCRdb table, and some are missing; sequencing was by immunoSEQ multiplex PCR. The top ten hold 1.2% of the sample, which has 250,000 to 350,000 clones, around 90% seen once. The sample taken for sequencing was PBMCs. This chain uses TRBV10-1 with TRBJ2-7; D might be TRBD1 (6 bases). The receptor was isolated from a woman aged 25 to 39 in good health and CMV-seropositive. DNA for the CDR3: TGCGCCACCCTCCGGAAGGGGGTTACCTACGAGCAGTACTTC. Translated: CATLRKGVTYEQYF.